The present T cell receptor (beta chain) was sequenced within a study of OX40 agonist ivuxolimab in advanced cancers. Some clones are missing from TCRdb's copy, which holds only in-frame ones; the method was immunoSEQ multiplex PCR. The sample consists of 65,000 to 70,000 clones, about 81% of them appearing once. The CDR3 loop spans 13 amino acids. CDR1 and CDR2 (germline): SGDLS, YYNGEE. The J segment lost 6 bases and the V segment lost 4 bases, leaving 6 bases of the junction unmatched. This specimen consisted of CD4+ or CD8+ T cells sorted from blood, obtained in a trial of the OX40 agonist ivuxolimab. The V call is TRBV9, the J call TRBJ2-7, with TRBD1 matching 8 bases. The sequence was obtained from an adult with an advanced solid tumor such as melanoma, head and neck, liver or kidney cancer. CDR3 in amino acids: CASSFRTGSEQYF. The CDR3 nucleotides read TGTGCCAGCAGCTTCCGGACAGGGTCCGAGCAGTACTTC.